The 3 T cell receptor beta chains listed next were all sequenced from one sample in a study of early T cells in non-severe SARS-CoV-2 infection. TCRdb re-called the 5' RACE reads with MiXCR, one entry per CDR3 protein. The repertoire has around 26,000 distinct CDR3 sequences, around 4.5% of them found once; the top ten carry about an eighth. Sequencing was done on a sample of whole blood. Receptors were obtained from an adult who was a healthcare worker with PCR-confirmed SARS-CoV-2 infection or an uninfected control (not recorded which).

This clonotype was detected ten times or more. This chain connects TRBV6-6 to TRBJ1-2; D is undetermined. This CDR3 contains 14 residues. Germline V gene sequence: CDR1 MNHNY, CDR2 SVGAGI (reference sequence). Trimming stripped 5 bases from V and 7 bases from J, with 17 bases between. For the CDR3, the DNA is TGTGCCAGCAGTCCGGACGGAAAAAGTTTTGGCTACACCTTC. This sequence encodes CASSPDGKSFGYTF.

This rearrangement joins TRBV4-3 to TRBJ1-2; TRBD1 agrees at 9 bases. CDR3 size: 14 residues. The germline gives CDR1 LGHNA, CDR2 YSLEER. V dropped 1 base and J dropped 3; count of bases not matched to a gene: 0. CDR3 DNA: TGCGCCAGCAGCCAAGGGACAGGGGACTATGGCTACACCTTC. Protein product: CASSQGTGDYGYTF.

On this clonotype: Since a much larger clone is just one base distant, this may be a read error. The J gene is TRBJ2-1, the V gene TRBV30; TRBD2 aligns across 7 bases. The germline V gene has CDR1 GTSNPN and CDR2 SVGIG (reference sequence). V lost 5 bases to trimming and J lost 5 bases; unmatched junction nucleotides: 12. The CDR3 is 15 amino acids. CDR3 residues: CAWEKGLSTHNEQFF. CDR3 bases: TGTGCCTGGGAGAAGGGACTAAGTACCCACAATGAGCAGTTCTTC.